The source of this T cell receptor (beta chain) is a study of T cells in women clearing cervical HPV infection. Study information: Women with histologically confirmed HPV16-related CIN3 or worse, 2 with invasive cancer, served as cases. Case blood drawn at lesion detection; control blood after infection cleared. Study results and limitations: CIN3+ cases had significantly higher TCR repertoire richness than controls, but evenness did not differ.

To note about this clone: The antigen is not known. Relative to the germline gene, one junction end is altered; a read error may explain this. The CDR3 is cut off 3 residues early in the read; its end comes from the germline J gene.

The length of the CDR3 is 14 residues. Germline loops: CDR1 LGHNA, CDR2 YNFKEQ. Method: immunoSEQ multiplex PCR; TCRdb's copy keeps in-frame clones and lacks some. Its clone listing holds about 23,000 clones. The sample consisted of blood buffy coat. This receptor was obtained from a woman between 18 and 75 years old with a cervical HPV16 infection that either progressed to CIN3+ or cleared (not recorded which). The V call is TRBV4-2, the J call TRBJ1-6; 10 positions match TRBD1. CDR3 DNA, as far as it was read: TGCGCCAGCAGCCCTGACAGGGGGCAATCACCC. Translation gives CASSPDRGQSP. The CDR3, in full, reads CASSPDRGQSPLHF.